The 5 T cell receptor beta chains listed next were all sequenced from one sample in a study of T cells after yellow fever vaccination (dated 2019 in TCRdb). The protocol used for the library was 5' RACE. The sequencer was an Illumina NovaSeq 6000. The raw public reads went through TCRdb reprocessing: fastp at Q25, MiXCR clone calling, in-frame beta chains kept. Each record represents a unique CDR3 protein, reported with the most common genes and DNA among its rows. The sample table lists about 210,000 distinct CDR3 sequences, 3% to 4% of them with a count of one. Of the sample, roughly 3.2% is held by the ten largest clones. The intended sense of this specimen's treatment or condition label: live attenuated yellow fever vaccine strain. The sample was CD4+ T cells sorted from PBMCs, taken 10 days after the yellow fever booster vaccination. These receptors all stem from a man younger than 35 who received the YFV17D yellow fever vaccine.

This clonotype was counted at least ten times. The rearrangement joins TRBV5-1 to TRBJ2-5; 10 bases match TRBD2. J gave up 2 bases and V 4 bases, and 5 bases lay outside the gene matches. Germline CDR1 SGHRS, CDR2 YFSETQ. This CDR3 is 15 amino acids long. This CDR3 reads CASSPERGGQETQYF. CDR3 DNA: TGCGCCAGCAGCCCAGAGCGGGGGGGTCAAGAGACCCAGTACTTC. The full variable domain, with the rest looked up from reference TRBV5-1 and TRBJ2-5, is KAGVTQTPRYLIKTRGQQVTLSCSPISGHRSVSWYQQTPGQGLQFLFEYFSETQRNKGNFPGRFSGRQFSNSRSEMNVSTLELGDSALYLCASSPERGGQETQYFGPGTRLLVL.

V and J are TRBV19 and TRBJ2-3, with D possibly TRBD2 on 5 matching bases. CDR1 is LNHDA and CDR2 is SQIVND in the germline V gene (reference sequence). This CDR3 is built from 14 residues. Trimming took 4 bases from V and 5 from J, leaving 13 bases between them. The CDR3 is CASSKSSTKDTQYF. CDR3 nucleotide sequence: TGTGCCAGTAGTAAGTCTAGCACGAAAGATACGCAGTATTTT.

This clonotype was recorded at least ten times. V usage is TRBV20-1 and J usage is TRBJ2-3; 10 bases map to TRBD1. Germline V gene sequence: CDR1 DFQATT, CDR2 SNEGSKA (reference sequence). This CDR3 region has 19 residues. The J segment lost 0 bases and the V segment lost 2 bases, leaving 14 bases of the junction unmatched. DNA of the CDR3: TGCAGTGCTAGACAACGGGACAGGGGAGGTTGGGCTAGCACAGATACGCAGTATTTT. Translation gives CSARQRDRGGWASTDTQYF.

This clonotype appeared many times. This chain uses TRBV30 with TRBJ2-3; D not certain. Germline V CDR1 and CDR2: GTSNPN, SVGIG (reference sequence). V was shortened by 4 bases and J by 1 base, with 9 bases between the two germline ends. This CDR3 comprises 13 residues. The CDR3 sequence is CAWKASGTDTQYF. The CDR3 coding sequence is TGTGCCTGGAAGGCATCAGGCACAGATACGCAGTATTTT.

This clonotype was seen repeatedly, ten times or more. This chain joins TRBV5-1 and TRBJ2-3; possible D gene TRBD2, 7 bases. CDR3 length: 14 amino acids. Germline values: CDR1 SGHRS, CDR2 YFSETQ. The ends were cut back, 2 bases at V and 5 bases at J, with 12 bases in the middle. The CDR3 bases are TGCGCCAGCAGCTTAGGGGGGGCCCAAGATACGCAGTATTTT. This sequence encodes CASSLGGAQDTQYF.